This T cell receptor beta chain came from a study of metastatic and nonmetastatic thyroid tumors. Study-wide background: Repertoires from malignant and benign thyroid patients were compared across blood and tumor or nodule tissue.

Until they underwent thyroid surgery, no patient had received any treatment. This CDR3 contains 13 residues. V shed 9 bases and J shed 3 bases, with 14 bases lying between them. Germline CDR1 and CDR2: MDHEN and SYDVKM. The sample holds many counts of this clone. What it binds is unknown. General observations from the study: Across blood and tumor, TCR beta diversity in malignant thyroid tumors was reportedly significantly higher than in benign nodules.

TCRdb re-called the PCR reads through MiXCR. The sample lists around 30,000 clones, around a quarter occurring once. The sample comprised blood. The receptor's source is a female donor with papillary thyroid cancer or a benign thyroid nodule (not recorded which). Some clones in this sample may be carry-over from other donors' samples. This chain links TRBV28 with TRBJ1-2; tentatively, D is TRBD1 (5 bases). CDR3 coding DNA: TGTGCCAGTAGGGACGGAACCTACTATGGCTACACCTTC. As protein: CASRDGTYYGYTF.